These T cell receptor beta chains were read from a single sample in a study of PD-L1 blockade in urothelial cancer. Assay: immunoSEQ multiplex PCR; the TCRdb copy retains only in-frame clones and omits some. The sample has tens of thousands of clones, about four fifths seen once. Sequenced here: PBMCs, sampled around atezolizumab (anti-PD-L1) treatment. Receptor source: a man between 65 and 85 years old with urothelial cancer. Each CDR3 is given with its conserved first and last residue. D genes are given only for firm matches. The size field is filled for only some rows; it gives once, few, many or a size class.

D	V	size	J	CDR3	DNA
TRBD1	TRBV5-1	few	TRBJ2-5	CASSLRDRRQETQYF	TGCGCCAGCAGCTTGAGGGACAGGAGACAAGAGACCCAGTACTTC
NA	TRBV4-3	NA	TRBJ1-4	CASSQGGAQLFF	TGCGCCAGCAGCCAGGGAGGGGCTCAACTGTTTTTT
TRBD1	TRBV28	NA	TRBJ2-1	CASSLTGVGEQFF	TGTGCCAGCAGCCTGACAGGGGTTGGTGAGCAGTTCTTC
TRBD2	TRBV19	NA	TRBJ2-5	CASSGLGETQYF	TGTGCCAGTAGTGGACTAGGAGAGACCCAATACTTC
NA	TRBV2	NA	TRBJ1-1	CASLRTVLNTEAFF	TGTGCCAGTCTAAGAACAGTTTTGAACACTGAAGCTTTCTTT
NA	TRBV5-5	NA	TRBJ2-7	CASSLVGDGGYEQYF	TGTGCCAGCAGCTTGGTAGGAGACGGTGGGTACGAGCAGTACTTC
NA	TRBV7-9	NA	TRBJ1-1	CASSSQGQAFF	TGTGCCAGCAGCTCCCAGGGGCAGGCTTTCTTT
TRBD2	TRBV14	NA	TRBJ2-1	CASSQGASGENSYNEQFF	TGTGCCAGCAGCCAGGGGGCTAGCGGGGAAAATTCCTACAATGAGCAGTTCTTC
TRBD2	TRBV28	NA	TRBJ2-7	CASSLWGLAGENEQYF	TGTGCCAGCAGTTTATGGGGACTAGCGGGAGAAAACGAGCAGTACTTC
TRBD2	TRBV9	once	TRBJ2-5	CASSSHRILAGGYQETQYF	TGTGCCAGCAGCTCCCACAGGATCTTAGCGGGAGGGTACCAAGAGACCCAGTACTTC
NA	TRBV6-5	NA	TRBJ2-3	CASTQTSTVPDTQYF	TGTGCCAGCACCCAGACCTCGACAGTGCCAGATACGCAGTATTTT
NA	TRBV7-9	NA	TRBJ2-3	CATLVTDTQYF	TGTGCCACCCTAGTGACAGATACGCAGTATTTT
NA	TRBV5-4	NA	TRBJ1-1	CASSLDWASTEAFF	TGTGCCAGCAGCTTGGATTGGGCCTCCACTGAAGCTTTCTTT
TRBD1	TRBV28	NA	TRBJ1-3	CASSIIRGPTGNTIYF	TGTGCCAGCAGTATCATCAGGGGGCCGACTGGAAACACCATATATTTT
NA	TRBV7-2	NA	TRBJ1-2	CASSLGWAGVYGYTF	TGTGCCAGCAGCTTAGGGTGGGCAGGGGTCTATGGCTACACCTTC
TRBD2	TRBV19	NA	TRBJ2-3	CASNGAGRGTDTQYF	TGTGCCAGTAACGGTGCCGGGAGGGGCACAGATACGCAGTATTTT
TRBD1	TRBV11-2	few	TRBJ1-1	CASSFDRDTEAFF	TGTGCCAGCAGCTTTGACAGGGACACTGAAGCTTTCTTT
NA	TRBV7-6	NA	TRBJ2-3	CASSLELTRSTDTQYF	TGTGCCAGCAGCTTAGAACTAACTAGAAGCACAGATACGCAGTATTTT
NA	TRBV18	NA	TRBJ2-7	CASSPDGTYEQYF	TGTGCCAGCTCACCCGACGGGACCTACGAGCAGTACTTC
TRBD1	TRBV6-5	NA	TRBJ1-1	CASRKRTGGERVAFF	TGTGCCAGCAGAAAACGGACAGGGGGCGAAAGGGTAGCTTTCTTT
NA	TRBV5-4	NA	TRBJ2-3	CASSETQNTQYF	TGTGCCAGCAGCGAGACACAAAATACGCAGTATTTT
NA	TRBV9	NA	TRBJ1-4	CASSVLATNEKLFF	TGTGCCAGCAGCGTACTTGCAACTAATGAAAAACTGTTTTTT
TRBD1	TRBV28	NA	TRBJ1-1	CASSLSGGNTEAFF	TGTGCCAGCAGTTTATCAGGGGGTAACACTGAAGCTTTCTTT
TRBD1	TRBV7-2	few	TRBJ2-3	CASSPRTGASTDTQYF	TGTGCCAGCAGCCCCCGGACAGGGGCTAGCACAGATACGCAGTATTTT
NA	TRBV18	NA	TRBJ1-1	CASSPNKQGSTEAFF	TGTGCCAGCTCACCAAATAAACAGGGATCCACTGAAGCTTTCTTT
TRBD1	TRBV19	NA	TRBJ1-5	CASSIGTGENQPQHF	TGTGCCAGTAGTATCGGGACAGGGGAAAATCAGCCCCAGCATTTT
TRBD1	TRBV7-2	NA	TRBJ1-5	CASSSDRGGNQPQHF	TGTGCCAGCAGCTCAGACAGGGGAGGCAATCAGCCCCAGCATTTT
NA	TRBV27	NA	TRBJ1-2	CASSPLRENYGYTF	TGTGCCAGCAGTCCCCTCCGGGAGAACTATGGCTACACCTTC
NA	TRBV19	NA	TRBJ1-5	CASKSLKGGGSSNQPQHF	TGTGCCAGTAAGAGTTTAAAGGGCGGGGGTAGTAGCAATCAGCCCCAGCATTTT
TRBD1	TRBV4-1	few	TRBJ1-1	CASSHGDSLNTEAFF	TGCGCCAGCAGCCATGGGGACAGCTTGAACACTGAAGCTTTCTTT
NA	TRBV18	few	TRBJ2-7	CASSPNRDSEQYF	TGTGCCAGCTCACCCAACAGGGATTCCGAGCAGTACTTC
NA	TRBV6-1	few	TRBJ1-2	CATYPDSGGYTF	TGTGCCACCTACCCTGATTCCGGTGGCTACACCTTC
TRBD1	TRBV5-1	NA	TRBJ1-1	CASSLTGAKNTEAFF	TGCGCCAGCAGCCTGACAGGGGCGAAGAACACTGAAGCTTTCTTT
TRBD1	TRBV5-5	NA	TRBJ1-5	CASSQMTGGSNQPQHF	TGTGCCAGCAGCCAAATGACAGGGGGTAGCAATCAGCCCCAGCATTTT
NA	TRBV5-1	NA	TRBJ2-3	CASSLDTGSGDTQYF	TGCGCCAGCAGCTTGGATACGGGTTCCGGAGATACGCAGTATTTT
TRBD1	TRBV4-1	NA	TRBJ1-3	CASSQGRWDRGTSSGNTIYF	TGCGCCAGCAGCCAAGGCCGGTGGGACAGGGGAACCAGCTCTGGAAACACCATATATTTT
TRBD1	TRBV29-1	NA	TRBJ2-3	CSVDTQGQGATDTQYF	TGCAGCGTTGATACCCAGGGACAGGGGGCCACAGATACGCAGTATTTT
NA	TRBV6-1	NA	TRBJ2-7	CASSSLASATYEQYF	TGTGCCAGCAGCTCCCTGGCTAGCGCCACCTACGAGCAGTACTTC
NA	TRBV5-5	few	TRBJ2-5	CASSLDDLQGTQYF	TGTGCCAGCAGCTTGGACGATCTGCAGGGGACCCAGTACTTC
NA	TRBV7-2	NA	TRBJ1-5	CASSLALGAGGLGNQPQHF	TGTGCCAGCAGCTTAGCGCTGGGGGCGGGGGGGCTGGGCAATCAGCCCCAGCATTTT
TRBD1	TRBV7-2	NA	TRBJ1-2	CASSFPGQANYGYTF	TGTGCCAGCAGCTTCCCGGGACAGGCTAACTATGGCTACACCTTC
NA	TRBV7-9	NA	TRBJ2-1	CASSLAEGNEQFF	TGTGCCAGCAGCTTAGCGGAGGGAAATGAGCAGTTCTTC
NA	TRBV6-5	NA	TRBJ2-3	CASRHTTDTQYF	TGTGCCAGCAGGCACACCACAGATACGCAGTATTTT
NA	TRBV7-2	NA	TRBJ2-3	CASSSGRREQYF	TGTGCCAGCAGCTCAGGACGGAGGGAGCAGTATTTT
NA	TRBV28	NA	TRBJ1-2	CASSFSLGGARGYTF	TGTGCCAGCAGTTTCTCCCTCGGGGGGGCGCGTGGCTACACCTTC
TRBD1	TRBV2	NA	TRBJ1-5	CASSENRGERNQPQHF	TGTGCCAGCAGCGAAAACAGGGGGGAGAGGAATCAGCCCCAGCATTTT
NA	TRBV11-2	NA	TRBJ2-3	CASSLEGGGSDTQYF	TGTGCCAGCAGCTTAGAGGGGGGGGGCTCGGATACGCAGTATTTT
NA	TRBV19	NA	TRBJ1-1	CATVEIGTANTEAFF	TGTGCCACCGTAGAAATCGGGACTGCGAACACTGAAGCTTTCTTT
TRBD1	TRBV6-5	NA	TRBJ1-2	CASSYSSGQGYYGYTF	TGTGCCAGCAGTTACTCTTCGGGACAGGGATACTATGGCTACACCTTC
NA	TRBV2	NA	TRBJ2-7	CASRDVAASYEQYF	TGTGCCAGCAGAGATGTAGCGGCCTCCTACGAGCAGTACTTC
TRBD1	TRBV5-4	NA	TRBJ1-4	CASSLDFAGGNEKLFF	TGTGCCAGCAGCTTGGATTTTGCAGGGGGTAATGAAAAACTGTTTTTT
TRBD1	TRBV5-1	NA	TRBJ1-1	CASSSRDRMNTEAFF	TGCGCCAGCAGCTCGAGGGACAGGATGAACACTGAAGCTTTCTTT
NA	TRBV14	once	TRBJ1-3	CASSPDPLAGNTIYF	TGTGCCAGCAGCCCAGACCCGCTCGCGGGAAACACCATATATTTT